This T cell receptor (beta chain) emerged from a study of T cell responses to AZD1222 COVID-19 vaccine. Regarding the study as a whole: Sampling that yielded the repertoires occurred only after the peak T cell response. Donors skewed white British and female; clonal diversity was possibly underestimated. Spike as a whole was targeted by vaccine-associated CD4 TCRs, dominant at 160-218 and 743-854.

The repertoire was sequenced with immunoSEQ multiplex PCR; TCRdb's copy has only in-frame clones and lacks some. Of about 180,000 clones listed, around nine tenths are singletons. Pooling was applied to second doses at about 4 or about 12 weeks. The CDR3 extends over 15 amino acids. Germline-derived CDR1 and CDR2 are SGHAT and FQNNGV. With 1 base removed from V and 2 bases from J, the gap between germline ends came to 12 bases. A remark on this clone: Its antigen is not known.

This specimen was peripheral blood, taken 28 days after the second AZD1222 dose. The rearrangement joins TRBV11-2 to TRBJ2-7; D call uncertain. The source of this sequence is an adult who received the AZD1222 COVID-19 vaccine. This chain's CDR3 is CASSLGPAVTYEQYF. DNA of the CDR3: TGTGCCAGCAGCTTAGGGCCGGCCGTCACCTACGAGCAGTACTTC.